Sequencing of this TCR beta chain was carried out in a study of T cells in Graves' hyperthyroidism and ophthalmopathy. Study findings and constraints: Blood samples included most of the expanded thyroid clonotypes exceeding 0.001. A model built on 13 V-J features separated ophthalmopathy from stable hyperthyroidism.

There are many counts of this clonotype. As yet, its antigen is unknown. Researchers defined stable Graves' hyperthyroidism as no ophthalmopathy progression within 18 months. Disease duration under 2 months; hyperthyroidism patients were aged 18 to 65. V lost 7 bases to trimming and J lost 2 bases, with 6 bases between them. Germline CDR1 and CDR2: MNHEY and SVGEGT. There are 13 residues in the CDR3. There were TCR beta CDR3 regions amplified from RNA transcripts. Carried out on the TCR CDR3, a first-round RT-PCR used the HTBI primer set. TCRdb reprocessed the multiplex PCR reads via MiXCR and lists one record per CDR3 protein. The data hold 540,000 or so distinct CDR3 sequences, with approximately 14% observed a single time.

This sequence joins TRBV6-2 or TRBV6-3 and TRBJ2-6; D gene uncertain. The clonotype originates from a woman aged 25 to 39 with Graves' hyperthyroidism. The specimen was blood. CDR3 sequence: CASMFAGANVLTF. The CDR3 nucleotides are TGTGCCAGCATGTTTGCTGGGGCCAACGTCCTGACTTTC.